This TCR beta chain was identified in a study of spatial heterogeneity in lung cancer (dated by TCRdb to about 2019). Background for the entire study: More beta-chain than alpha-chain transcripts were consistently detected, likely reflecting higher beta-chain transcript abundance. TCR transcript counts in tumor regions correlated strongly with a T cell transcriptional module score from matched bulk RNA-seq. In the raw uncorrected reads, each unique combination of TCR and UMI appeared more than ten times on average. TCR alpha and beta repertoires were quantitatively compared across multiple tumor regions, matched nontumor lung and blood in non-small cell lung cancer. Nonsynonymous mutation counts, determined by whole-exome sequencing of tumor tissue, were related to features of the TCR repertoire. Both alpha and beta chains were TCR-sequenced in 200 or so tumor regions, under 80 matched nontumor lung samples and some 56 PBMC samples obtained at surgery.

Libraries were made using 5' RACE. The sequencer listed for this sample is NextSeq 500. The TCR library protocol attached a unique molecular identifier to each TCR cDNA molecule to allow correction of PCR and sequencing errors. The authors' pipeline ran thus. TCR identification, UMI-based error correction and CDR3 extraction were performed with Decombinator tools. TCRs above a frequency of 2 per 1,000, corresponding to the top 1% of the tumor frequency distribution, were defined as expanded. Expanded tumor TCRs statistically deemed absent (corrected P<0.05) from at least one tumor region were classed as regional, and all other expanded tumor TCRs were classed as ubiquitous. Renyi diversity was computed with the R vegan package after each repertoire had been subsampled 100 times to 5,000 TCRs. CDR3 similarity networks were built from amino acid triplet string-kernel similarity, with CDR3s being connected when pairwise similarity was above 0.82. In-frame beta chains were kept once TCRdb had trimmed the public reads at Q25 with fastp and called clones with MiXCR. All rows with the same CDR3 protein become a single entry with the most common DNA and genes. TCRdb, rather than the study authors, made the V and J calls. The sample table shows about 3,900 distinct CDR3 sequences, and approximately 10% are seen once. The ten biggest clones cover about 17% of the sample.

Taken with the paper, the label for time point translates to: sample taken at primary tumor resection. Samples were obtained from over 70 patients with early-stage, untreated non-small cell lung cancer from the lung TRACERx cohort. TCR sequencing used whole RNA extracted from tumor and nontumor lung tissue, or from cryopreserved PBMC samples, without cell sorting. Only patients for whom sufficient RNA was available from at least two tumor regions were selected for TCR sequencing. Tumor and adjacent nontumor lung specimens were reviewed by a lung pathologist before selection. This clonotype was recorded a few times. Its antigen target is currently unknown. Base qualities are missing; no much larger clone stands one base away. Between the V and J ends, shortened by 0 bases and 2 bases respectively, the junction contains 24 bases. The germline V gene (reference sequence) provides CDR1 DFQATT and CDR2 SNEGSKA. Measured from the cysteine to the phenylalanine, the CDR3 is 19 residues long. Left in the record is the CDR3 DNA by itself, 57 bases read in frame from the first base.

General findings and caveats noted by the study authors: The tumor nonsynonymous mutation count correlated with the number of expanded intratumoral alpha and beta TCRs. TCR-seq was estimated to cover only roughly 7% of tumor T cells for alpha chains and 13% for beta chains. Confirming at a functional level the hypothesis that regional TCRs recognize regional mutations was considered to require additional single-cell paired TCR alpha and beta sequencing. Counts of ubiquitous and regional expanded TCRs correlated with counts of ubiquitous and regional nonsynonymous mutations, respectively.

Rearrangement joined TRBV20-1 to TRBJ2-3, and possibly TRBD2, on 7 matching bases. This clonotype was obtained from a female donor with early-stage non-small cell lung cancer. Sequenced here: lung tumor tissue, sampled at surgery. In nucleotides, the sequence is TGCAGTGCTAGAGATCCTCCTCGGCGGGGGCCCGAGCTCACAGATACGCAGTATTTT. The translation is CSARDPPRRGPELTDTQYF.